One and the same sample provided the 28 T cell receptor beta chains below, sequenced in a study of cytomegalovirus exposure and HLA in healthy donors. Libraries were prepared by immunoSEQ multiplex PCR; TCRdb keeps only in-frame clonotypes and omits some of them. The sample includes roughly 150,000 clones, just under 90% of them seen just once. The material sequenced was PBMCs. Receptors originate from a woman between 18 and 29 years old in good health and CMV-seropositive.

CDR3 sequence (DNA): TGCGCCAGCAGCCAAGATGCAGCTAGGCACTATGGCTACACCTTC. Residues: CASSQDAARHYGYTF. This rearrangement joins TRBV4-3 to TRBJ1-2; no definite D call. The CDR3 consists of 15 residues. Trimming pared 0 bases from V and 3 bases from J, leaving 11 bases between. CDR1 is LGHNA, CDR2 YSLEER, per germline.

This chain links TRBV4-2 with TRBJ2-7; the match to TRBD2 covers 14 bases. There are 18 residues in the CDR3. The germline V gene has CDR1 LGHNA and CDR2 YNFKEQ. The V gene end was trimmed by 0 bases and the J gene end by 3 bases; junction bases not matched to a gene: 7. CDR3: CASSQDPLGLAGDYEQYF. The CDR3 coding sequence is TGTGCCAGCAGCCAAGATCCCTTGGGACTAGCGGGAGACTACGAGCAGTACTTC.

This chain uses TRBV19 with TRBJ2-1, with TRBD1 matching 7 bases. Germline lookup yields CDR1 LNHDA and CDR2 SQIVND (reference sequence). Unmatched junction bases numbered 11, after V lost 11 bases and J lost 4 bases. The CDR3 totals 14 residues. CDR3 protein: CAARSGTDYNEQFF. The CDR3 nucleotides are TGTGCCGCCCGATCCGGGACAGATTACAATGAGCAGTTCTTC.

The chain has TRBV30 and TRBJ1-3; 8 bases are a match to TRBD1. CDR3 length: 14 amino acids. The J segment lost 1 base and the V segment lost 6 bases, leaving 5 bases of the junction unmatched. Germline V gene data show CDR1 as GTSNPN and CDR2 as SVGIG (reference sequence). CDR3 nucleotides: TGTGCCTGCCACCAGGGGGCGTCTGGAAACACCATATATTTT. Translated, it gives CACHQGASGNTIYF.

V is TRBV29-1 and J is TRBJ2-3; D possibly corresponds to TRBD1 (5 bases). The CDR3 consists of 16 residues. Germline V gene sequence: CDR1 SQVTM, CDR2 ANQGSEA. Trimming pared 4 bases from V and 0 bases from J, leaving 17 bases between. The CDR3 sequence: CSVGRLSGISTDTQYF. The CDR3 bases are TGCAGCGTTGGCCGCCTGTCAGGGATAAGCACAGATACGCAGTATTTT.

This clone occurred once. The V and J genes are TRBV5-1 and TRBJ1-2; a possible D gene is TRBD1 (5 bases). CDR1 SGHRS and CDR2 YFSETQ come from the germline V gene. The CDR3 is 12 residues long. Trimming left V 2 bases short and J 6 bases short, with 8 bases between. The CDR3 region has the DNA TGCGCCAGCAGCTTCGGGACTGATGGCTACACCTTC. Translating gives CASSFGTDGYTF. Variable domain in full (rest from reference TRBV5-1 and TRBJ1-2): KAGVTQTPRYLIKTRGQQVTLSCSPISGHRSVSWYQQTPGQGLQFLFEYFSETQRNKGNFPGRFSGRQFSNSRSEMNVSTLELGDSALYLCASSFGTDGYTFGSGTRLTVV.

V usage is TRBV6-5 and J usage is TRBJ2-7, with TRBD1 matching over 8 bases. V gave up 11 bases and J gave up 9 bases; unmatched junction bases: 12. CDR3 length: 12 amino acids. Germline V lookup: CDR1 MNHEY, CDR2 SVGAGI. CDR3 sequence: CAAHGQGGRQYF. CDR3 nucleotide sequence: TGTGCCGCCCACGGACAGGGCGGGCGGCAGTACTTC.

V usage is TRBV4-3 and J usage is TRBJ2-1; no firm D call. Per germline, CDR1 LGHNA and CDR2 YSLEER. The CDR3 contains 16 residues. V was shortened by 4 bases and J by 5 bases, with 18 bases between the two germline ends. DNA for the CDR3: TGCGCCAGCAGCCCCTATCAGTCACTATACCACAATGAGCAGTTCTTC. Protein: CASSPYQSLYHNEQFF.

V and J are TRBV7-9 and TRBJ1-5, with 9 bases identical to TRBD1. The CDR3 is 14 amino acids. V shed 7 bases and J 7 bases; nucleotides not matched to a gene: 8. Germline V gene sequence: CDR1 SEHNR, CDR2 FQNEAQ (reference sequence). CDR3 coding DNA: TGTGCCAGCACCAAGGGACAGGGCGCACAGCCCCAGCATTTT. It encodes CASTKGQGAQPQHF. Full variable domain (rest looked up from reference TRBV7-9 and TRBJ1-5): DTGVSQNPRHKITKRGQNVTFRCDPISEHNRLYWYRQTLGQGPEFLTYFQNEAQLEKSRLLSDRFSAERPKGSFSTLEIQRTEQGDSAMYLCASTKGQGAQPQHFGDGTRLSIL.

This clone was seen once. The DNA for the CDR3 is TGTGCCAGCAGTACCCCGGGACAGCCAAACACTGAAGCTTTCTTT. This encodes CASSTPGQPNTEAFF. This rearrangement joins TRBV28 to TRBJ1-1; 7 bases align to TRBD1. Germline V gene lookup returns CDR1 MDHEN and CDR2 SYDVKM. V dropped 5 bases and J dropped 2; count of bases not matched to a gene: 8. This CDR3 has 15 residues.

This clone was seen a handful of times. The genes are TRBV18 and TRBJ1-2, with 7 bases that match TRBD1. Germline CDR1 KGHSH, CDR2 LQKENI. The CDR3 is 15 residues long. J lost 0 bases, V lost 1 base, and 2 bases had no gene match. CDR3 DNA: TGTGCCAGCTCACCACAAGGACAGGCTAACTATGGCTACACCTTC. This sequence encodes CASSPQGQANYGYTF. The variable domain in full, with the rest retrieved from reference TRBV18 and TRBJ1-2, is NAGVMQNPRHLVRRRGQEARLRCSPMKGHSHVYWYRQLPEEGLKFMVYLQKENIIDESGMPKERFSAEFPKEGPSILRIQQVVRGDSAAYFCASSPQGQANYGYTFGSGTRLTVV.

The chain joins TRBV29-1 to TRBJ1-1; maybe TRBD1 (5 bases). This CDR3 is built from 13 residues. Germline-derived CDR1 and CDR2 are SQVTM and ANQGSEA. The V end lost 4 bases, the J end lost 2 bases, and 11 bases lay between the germline ends. The DNA for the CDR3 is TGCAGCGTTGCGGAGGGGCGAAACACTGAAGCTTTCTTT. The encoded protein is CSVAEGRNTEAFF.

The gene calls are TRBV5-6 and TRBJ2-5; D ambiguous. The V gene lost 1 base and the J gene lost 2 bases, with 9 bases spanning the gap. CDR1 is SGHDT and CDR2 is YYEEEE in the germline V gene. The CDR3 is 14 residues long. The CDR3 coding sequence is TGTGCCAGCAGCTTGTTGGCAGTGCAAGAGACCCAGTACTTC. This encodes CASSLLAVQETQYF.

This chain uses TRBV10-2 with TRBJ2-7, with 7 bases identical to TRBD2. Germline lookup yields CDR1 WSHSY and CDR2 SAAADI. The CDR3 has 14 residues. Trimming cost V 8 bases and J 0 bases; bases outside gene matches: 7. CDR3 sequence reads: CASGTSGASYEQYF. Here the CDR3 DNA reads TGCGCCAGCGGGACCAGCGGGGCCTCCTACGAGCAGTACTTC.

This clone has just a few counts. DNA of the CDR3: TGTGCCAGCAGCTTAGGGGTAGGGGCGCAGCCCCAGCATTTT. This sequence encodes CASSLGVGAQPQHF. The V and J genes are TRBV7-2 and TRBJ1-5; tentatively, D is TRBD1 (5 bases). The CDR3 runs 14 residues. Germline CDR1 SGHTA, CDR2 FQGNSA. Trimming took off 1 base at V and 7 bases at J, with 11 bases between the two ends.

The chain uses TRBV18 and TRBJ1-2; a weak D match, TRBD1 (6 bases). This CDR3 spans 16 amino acids. Germline V gives CDR1 KGHSH, CDR2 LQKENI. V was trimmed by 3 bases and J by 6 bases, leaving 20 bases between them. The CDR3 loop reads CASSPPGVQGRNGYTF. The CDR3 DNA is TGTGCCAGCTCACCCCCCGGTGTACAGGGCCGGAATGGCTACACCTTC.

The chain carries TRBV7-6 and TRBJ2-2; maybe TRBD2 (5 bases). The CDR3 extends over 14 amino acids. CDR1 and CDR2 from the germline V gene are SGHVS and FNYEAQ. V was cut by 3 bases and J by 1 base, with 6 bases left in between. The CDR3 region has the DNA TGTGCCAGCAGCTTCGGGGAGAACACCGGGGAGCTGTTTTTT. It specifies CASSFGENTGELFF.

The chain uses TRBV10-3 and TRBJ1-4; 7 bases match TRBD1. Germline V CDR1 and CDR2: ENHRY, SYGVKD. CDR3 length: 12 residues. The trim removed 6 bases at V and 7 bases at J, leaving 2 bases unmatched. The CDR3 DNA is TGTGCCATCAGCGGGACAGCTGAAAAACTGTTTTTT. This translates into CAISGTAEKLFF.

The genes are TRBV29-1 and TRBJ2-1; 8 bases line up with TRBD2. CDR1 SQVTM and CDR2 ANQGSEA come from the germline V gene. The CDR3 contains 13 residues. The V segment lost 4 bases and the J segment 5 bases; nucleotides outside the gene matches: 4. The CDR3 DNA is TGCAGCGTTGTGGGCGGGAGGAACAATGAGCAGTTCTTC. Amino acid sequence: CSVVGGRNNEQFF.

V gene TRBV10-1 combines with J gene TRBJ2-3, with D uncertain. The CDR3 length is 14 residues. Trimming stripped 0 bases from V and 1 base from J, with 5 bases between. Germline values: CDR1 WNHNN, CDR2 SYGVQD (reference sequence). The chain's CDR3 is CASSESTGTDTQYF. CDR3 coding DNA: TGCGCCAGCAGTGAGTCGACTGGCACAGATACGCAGTATTTT.

V is TRBV4-1 and J is TRBJ2-5; 8 positions match TRBD2. Unmatched junction bases numbered 6, after V lost 6 bases and J lost 6 bases. There are 13 residues in the CDR3. CDR1 and CDR2 (germline): MGHRA, YSYEKL. The CDR3 spells CASRGAGVQTQYF. As DNA, the CDR3 is TGCGCCAGCAGGGGAGCGGGAGTTCAGACCCAGTACTTC.

V usage is TRBV19 and J usage is TRBJ2-7; D is perhaps TRBD1 (5 bases). Germline CDR1 and CDR2: LNHDA and SQIVND (reference sequence). Deletions cut 1 base from V and 2 bases from J, with 12 bases between. The CDR3 consists of 15 residues. The CDR3 DNA sequence: TGTGCCAGTAGTATAGTTAGTGGGGCAGCCTACGAGCAGTACTTC. Its protein is CASSIVSGAAYEQYF. Full variable domain (remainder filled in from reference TRBV19 and TRBJ2-7): DGGITQSPKYLFRKEGQNVTLSCEQNLNHDAMYWYRQDPGQGLRLIYYSQIVNDFQKGDIAEGYSVSREKKESFPLTVTSAQKNPTAFYLCASSIVSGAAYEQYFGPGTRLTVT.

This chain joins TRBV25-1 and TRBJ1-4; D is perhaps TRBD1 (5 bases). Germline CDR1 MGHDK, CDR2 SYGVNS. Trimming took 6 bases from V and 3 from J, leaving 8 bases between them. The CDR3 sequence is 13 residues long. CDR3 DNA sequence: TGTGCCAGCAGACAGGCGGCTAATGAAAAACTGTTTTTT. Amino acid sequence: CASRQAANEKLFF.

J is TRBJ2-7 and V is TRBV6-1; tentatively, D is TRBD2 (6 bases). The CDR3 extends over 13 amino acids. Trimming removed 2 bases from V and 6 bases from J, with 11 bases in between. From germline, CDR1 is MNHNS and CDR2 SASEGT. The CDR3 region has the DNA TGTGCCAGCAGTGAACCCCAGCGGGTCGAGCAGTACTTC. It codes for CASSEPQRVEQYF.

This rearrangement joins TRBV11-2 to TRBJ2-1, with 9 bases fitting TRBD2. The V and J ends lost 0 bases and 8 bases, in that order; junction bases with no gene match: 8. CDR1 and CDR2 (germline): SGHAT, FQNNGV. The CDR3 runs to 16 residues. The CDR3 DNA reads TGTGCCAGCAGCTTAGACCCAGCGGGAGGATCGGATGAGCAGTTCTTC. Its translation: CASSLDPAGGSDEQFF. The full variable domain, rest sourced from reference TRBV11-2 and TRBJ2-1, is EAGVAQSPRYKIIEKRQSVAFWCNPISGHATLYWYQQILGQGPKLLIQFQNNGVVDDSQLPKDRFSAERLKGVDSTLKIQPAKLEDSAVYLCASSLDPAGGSDEQFFGPGTRLTVL.

The chain combines TRBV5-1 with TRBJ2-7, with D maybe TRBD1 (6 bases). V was pared by 4 bases and J by 4 bases, with 15 bases between. CDR1 and CDR2 from the germline V gene are SGHRS and YFSETQ. The CDR3 contains 14 residues. CDR3 DNA sequence: TGCGCCAGCAGCCACCAATCACAGGGTTACGAGCAGTACTTC. This encodes CASSHQSQGYEQYF.

V is TRBV7-2 and J is TRBJ2-4; perhaps TRBD2 as D (5 bases). Trimming shortened V by 5 bases and J by 8 bases, and 13 bases separated the two germline ends. From germline, CDR1 is SGHTA and CDR2 FQGNSA. The CDR3 is 13 amino acids. The CDR3 sequence is CASSVPERDIQYF. CDR3 DNA sequence: TGTGCCAGCAGCGTTCCCGAGAGGGACATTCAGTACTTC. The variable domain in full, completed from reference TRBV7-2 and TRBJ2-4, reads GAGVSQSPSNKVTEKGKDVELRCDPISGHTALYWYRQSLGQGLEFLIYFQGNSAPDKSGLPSDRFSAERTGGSVSTLTIQRTQQEDSAVYLCASSVPERDIQYFGAGTRLSVL.

The chain combines TRBV5-1 with TRBJ2-2, with TRBD1 identical over 8 bases. J lost 6 bases, V lost 1 base, and 8 bases had no gene match. The CDR3 is made up of 16 amino acids. CDR1 is SGHRS and CDR2 is YFSETQ in the germline V gene. The CDR3 loop reads CASSLRQGALAGELFF. CDR3 in DNA: TGCGCCAGCAGCTTGCGGCAGGGGGCTTTAGCCGGGGAGCTGTTTTTT.